This TCR beta chain came from a study of blood T cell repertoires in COVID-19. As for the study in general: Researchers got acute and convalescent COVID-19 samples from the United States, Italy and Spain. Sources were T cells, B-cell-depleted T cells, or PBMCs; the material itself was cDNA or gDNA.

Authors' processing steps: For nucleated cells, counts were estimated from reference gene primer amplification. The table came from immunoSEQ multiplex PCR; TCRdb's copy has only in-frame clones and leaves some out. V and J calls and clone size come straight from that table; D and trimming were deduced from the DNA. The sample records about 68,000 clones, 80% to 90% being singletons. This receptor was obtained from a woman aged 60-70 years with acute or convalescent COVID-19. The sequenced sample was peripheral blood.

This CDR3 is CASGPSGYSFRYEQYF. DNA of the CDR3: TGTGCCAGCGGACCTAGCGGGTATTCCTTCAGGTACGAGCAGTACTTC. This sequence joins TRBV7-6 and TRBJ2-7, with 8 positions matching TRBD2. The CDR3 totals 16 residues. The junction had 16 bases not matched to a gene; V was cut back by 8 bases and J by 4 bases. Germline V gives CDR1 SGHVS, CDR2 FNYEAQ.